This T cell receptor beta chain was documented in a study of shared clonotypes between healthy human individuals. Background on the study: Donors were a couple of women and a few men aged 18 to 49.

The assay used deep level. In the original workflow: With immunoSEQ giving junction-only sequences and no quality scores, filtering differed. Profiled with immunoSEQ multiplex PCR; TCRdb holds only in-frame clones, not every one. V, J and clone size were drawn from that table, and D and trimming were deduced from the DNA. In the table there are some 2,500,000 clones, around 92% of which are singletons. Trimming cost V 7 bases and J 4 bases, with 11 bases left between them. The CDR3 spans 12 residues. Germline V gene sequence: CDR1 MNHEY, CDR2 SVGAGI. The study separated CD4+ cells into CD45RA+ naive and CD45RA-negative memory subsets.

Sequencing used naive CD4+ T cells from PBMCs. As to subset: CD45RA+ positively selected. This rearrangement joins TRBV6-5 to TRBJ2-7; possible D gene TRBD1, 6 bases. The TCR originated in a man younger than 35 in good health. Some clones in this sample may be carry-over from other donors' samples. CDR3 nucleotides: TGTGCCAGCATGCAGGGGCCGTACGAGCAGTACTTC. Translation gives CASMQGPYEQYF.